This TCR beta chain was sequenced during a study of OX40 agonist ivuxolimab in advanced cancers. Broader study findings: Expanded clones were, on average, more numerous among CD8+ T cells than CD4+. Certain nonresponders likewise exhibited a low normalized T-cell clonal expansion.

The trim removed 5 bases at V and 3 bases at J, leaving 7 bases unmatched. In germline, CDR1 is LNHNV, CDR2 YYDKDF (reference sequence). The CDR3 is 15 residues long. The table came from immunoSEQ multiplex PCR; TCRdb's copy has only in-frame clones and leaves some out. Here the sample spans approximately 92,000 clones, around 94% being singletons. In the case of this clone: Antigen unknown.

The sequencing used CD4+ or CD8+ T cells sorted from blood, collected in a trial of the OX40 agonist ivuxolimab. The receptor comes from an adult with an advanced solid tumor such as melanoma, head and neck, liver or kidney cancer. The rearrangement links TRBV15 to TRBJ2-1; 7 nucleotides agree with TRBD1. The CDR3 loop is CATSVDSGGYNEQFF. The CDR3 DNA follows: TGTGCCACCAGCGTGGACTCAGGGGGCTACAATGAGCAGTTCTTC.